These 12 T cell receptor beta chains were sequenced from one sample in a study of PD-1 blockade in classical Hodgkin lymphoma. Every one of the patients relapsed after autologous stem cell transplantation (brentuximab vedotin exposure was variable). Produced via immunoSEQ multiplex PCR; TCRdb's table is partial and in-frame only. The sample contains around 96,000 clones, over 80% of which appear only once. The sequenced sample was peripheral blood mononuclear cells (PBMCs), obtained at baseline. These receptor sequences come from a human donor with classical Hodgkin lymphoma.

V is TRBV7-2 and J is TRBJ2-1; D unresolved. The CDR3 runs 13 residues. Germline values: CDR1 SGHTA, CDR2 FQGNSA. V lost 0 bases and J 0 bases, leaving 0 bases between the germline ends. The CDR3 sequence is CASSLASYNEQFF. The CDR3 DNA is TGTGCCAGCAGCTTAGCCTCCTACAATGAGCAGTTCTTC.

The gene calls are TRBV6-6 and TRBJ1-1; D ambiguous. Germline lookup yields CDR1 MNHNY and CDR2 SVGAGI (reference sequence). V lost 4 bases and J lost 6, with 12 bases in between. The CDR3 has 13 amino acids. As DNA, the CDR3 is TGTGCCAGCAGTTCGCCACCTCCCCCTGAAGCTTTCTTT. Its protein product is CASSSPPPPEAFF.

CDR3 sequence: CASRRTGVSYNEQFF. Written as DNA, the CDR3 is TGTGCCAGTAGGCGGACAGGGGTTTCCTACAATGAGCAGTTCTTC. The chain couples TRBV19 to TRBJ2-1; 9 bases are a match to TRBD1. This CDR3 is built from 15 residues. V gave up 6 bases and J gave up 1 base; unmatched junction bases: 4. Germline values: CDR1 LNHDA, CDR2 SQIVND (reference sequence).

This clone was found once. The chain joins TRBV6-4 to TRBJ1-2; tentative D call: TRBD1 (5 bases). V dropped 5 bases and J dropped 2 bases, with 15 bases sitting between them. This CDR3 has 15 residues. Germline values: CDR1 MRHNA, CDR2 SNTAGT. CDR3 amino acids: CASSREAGKNYGYTF. The CDR3 DNA reads TGTGCCAGCAGTCGAGAGGCAGGGAAAAACTATGGCTACACCTTC.

The chain uses TRBV5-4 and TRBJ2-1; D is tentatively TRBD1 or TRBD2 (5 bases each). The CDR3 has 13 residues. Per the germline V gene, CDR1 is SGHNT and CDR2 is YYREEE (reference sequence). V lost 4 bases to trimming and J lost 6 bases, with 11 bases between them. CDR3 in amino acids: CASSGGPSNEQFF. The CDR3 DNA reads as TGTGCCAGCAGCGGGGGACCTAGCAATGAGCAGTTCTTC.

The chain employs TRBV5-4 and TRBJ2-3, with D perhaps matching TRBD1 or TRBD2 (5 bases each). Germline V lookup: CDR1 SGHNT, CDR2 YYREEE (reference sequence). CDR3 length: 15 amino acids. V lost 2 bases and J lost 8, with 18 bases in between. The CDR3 loop reads CASSFLRGDGVTQYF. As DNA, the CDR3 is TGTGCCAGCAGCTTTTTAAGGGGCGACGGGGTTACGCAGTATTTT.

In its sample, this clone was seen once. V usage is TRBV13 and J usage is TRBJ2-1; tentative D call: TRBD2 (6 bases). Germline CDR1 reads PRHDT; CDR2 reads FYEKMQ (reference sequence). Trimming pared 0 bases from V and 3 bases from J, leaving 12 bases between. This CDR3 contains 16 residues. The CDR3 region is CASSLGLGSGYNEQFF. The DNA for the CDR3 is TGTGCCAGCAGCTTAGGCCTCGGGAGTGGCTACAATGAGCAGTTCTTC.

This clone has just one count. The chain has TRBV15 and TRBJ2-1, with 8 bases lining up with TRBD1. Germline assignment: CDR1 LNHNV and CDR2 YYDKDF (reference sequence). V lost 2 bases, J lost 6 bases, and 12 bases stayed unmatched. This CDR3 region has 17 residues. The chain's CDR3 is CATSRFGLRTGRNEQFF. Here the CDR3 DNA reads TGTGCCACCAGCAGATTCGGCTTAAGGACAGGGCGCAATGAGCAGTTCTTC.

The chain recombines TRBV7-3 with TRBJ2-7; 11 nucleotides match TRBD1. Germline-derived CDR1 and CDR2 are SGHTA and FQGTGA. The CDR3 runs to 13 residues. The junction had 3 bases not matched to a gene; V was cut back by 6 bases and J by 5 bases. CDR3 amino acids: CASRGQGAHEQYF. The CDR3 coding sequence is TGTGCCAGCAGAGGACAGGGGGCCCACGAGCAGTACTTC.

The chain carries TRBV7-2 and TRBJ1-1; 7 nucleotides agree with TRBD1. The CDR3 contains 13 residues. Looked up from germline, CDR1 is SGHTA and CDR2 is FQGNSA. V dropped 5 bases and J dropped 5; count of bases not matched to a gene: 5. CDR3 DNA sequence: TGTGCCAGCAGCCAAAACAGGGGAACTGAAGCTTTCTTT. Amino acid sequence: CASSQNRGTEAFF.

This clone was found many times. The V and J genes are TRBV7-2 and TRBJ1-2, with TRBD1 matching 7 bases. CDR1 and CDR2 (germline): SGHTA, FQGNSA. CDR3 length: 14 residues. J lost 5 bases, V lost 2 bases, and 5 bases had no gene match. CDR3 coding DNA: TGTGCCAGCAGCTTAAATGCAGGGGGATATGGCTACACCTTC. This gives the protein CASSLNAGGYGYTF.

This chain joins TRBV2 and TRBJ1-1; TRBD1 aligns across 9 bases. The CDR3 spans 14 residues. The V gene end was trimmed by 6 bases and the J gene end by 4 bases; junction bases not matched to a gene: 6. The germline gives CDR1 SNHLY, CDR2 FYNNEI. CDR3 residues: CASSDRQGVTEAFF. For the CDR3, the DNA is TGTGCCAGCAGCGACCGACAGGGGGTCACTGAAGCTTTCTTT.